Below are 16 T cell receptor beta chains sequenced from a single sample in a study of T cell clonality in common variable immunodeficiency. Profiling relied on immunoSEQ multiplex PCR, and the TCRdb table lists in-frame clones only, not all of them. Altogether fewer than 75,000 clones were found in the sample, and no singletons occur. The sequenced sample consisted of peripheral blood mononuclear cells. These receptors all stem from a person between 18 and 75 years old in good health.

This clone occurred many times. Incomplete CDR3 DNA: TGTGCCAGCAGTTCCGACAGAGTAAGCTCCTATAATTCACCC. It encodes CASSSDRVSSYNSP. The entire CDR3 is CASSSDRVSSYNSPLHF. V is TRBV28 and J is TRBJ1-6; a weak D match, TRBD1 (5 bases). The read stops 3 residues short of the end of the CDR3; the missing end is completed from the germline J gene. Germline V gene sequence: CDR1 MDHEN, CDR2 SYDVKM. This CDR3 has 17 residues. Deletions cut 4 bases from V and 0 bases from J, with 13 bases between.

This clone was seen repeatedly, ten times or more. The CDR3 goes on 3 residues after the read ends, and that part is filled in from the germline J gene. The V call is TRBV19, the J call TRBJ2-2, with a weak D call TRBD2 (6 bases). CDR1 and CDR2 from the germline V gene are LNHDA and SQIVND (reference sequence). This CDR3 contains 15 residues. V was cut by 3 bases and J by 5 bases, with 13 bases left in between. The chain's CDR3 is CASSMGSGVTGELFF. The sequenced CDR3 bases are TGTGCCAGTAGTATGGGGTCGGGGGTTACCGGGGAG.

This clone was observed at least ten times. The part of the CDR3 DNA that was read is TGCGCCAGCAGCATGGGCCCGTCTAGCTATGGC. It yields the protein CASSMGPSSYG. The full CDR3 protein is CASSMGPSSYGYTF. The rearrangement uses TRBV5-1 and TRBJ1-2; no reliable D call. The read finishes 3 residues shy of the CDR3 end, and the germline J gene is used to complete it. Germline assignment: CDR1 SGHRS and CDR2 YFSETQ. The CDR3 loop spans 14 amino acids. V gave up 4 bases and J gave up 4 bases, with 14 bases separating them.

This clone was seen at least ten times. The DNA read from the CDR3 is TGCGCCAGCAGCTTGCAGACAGTAAACACTGAA. Translating it yields CASSLQTVNTE. The complete CDR3 protein is CASSLQTVNTEAFF. The V and J genes are TRBV5-1 and TRBJ1-1; a possible D gene is TRBD1 (5 bases). The DNA ends 3 residues before the CDR3 does, and the rest of the CDR3 is filled in from the germline J gene. Trimming took off 1 base at V and 2 bases at J, with 9 bases between the two ends. The CDR3 extends over 14 amino acids. Germline-derived CDR1 and CDR2 are SGHRS and YFSETQ.

The sample holds many counts of this clone. The read is 3 residues too short to cover the CDR3 end, so that end is filled in from the germline J gene. V gene TRBV5-1 combines with J gene TRBJ2-1; D is unresolved. Germline CDR1 and CDR2: SGHRS and YFSETQ. V was cut by 6 bases and J by 6 bases, with 7 bases left in between. The CDR3 loop spans 11 amino acids. CDR3 loop: CASTLGNEQFF. The CDR3 bases that were read are TGCGCCAGCACCCTAGGCAATGAG.

This clone came up many times. The read comes to an end 3 residues before the CDR3 does, leaving the germline J gene to fill in the end. The rearrangement links TRBV18 to TRBJ2-3, with 13 bases matching TRBD2. Unmatched junction bases numbered 6, after V lost 5 bases and J lost 1 base. The CDR3 sequence is 17 residues long. Germline CDR1 KGHSH, CDR2 LQKENI. Incomplete CDR3 DNA: TGTGCCAGCTCAACCTCCGGGACTAGCGGGGGCACAGATACG. Translated: CASSTSGTSGGTDT. The full CDR3 sequence reads CASSTSGTSGGTDTQYF.

This clone was counted many times. The read gets to within 3 residues of the CDR3 end, and the germline J gene fills in the rest. The chain joins TRBV6-1 to TRBJ1-3, with TRBD1 matching 8 bases. Germline values: CDR1 MNHNS, CDR2 SASEGT. The CDR3 extends over 15 amino acids. The junction had 4 bases not matched to a gene; V was cut back by 1 base and J by 5 bases. CDR3 DNA (partial): TGTGCCAGCAGTGAAGGGAGGACAGGGAGAAACACC. Amino acids: CASSEGRTGRNT. The whole CDR3 sequence is CASSEGRTGRNTIYF.

This clone was picked up many times. The read finishes 3 residues shy of the CDR3 end, and the germline J gene is used to complete it. This chain uses TRBV28 with TRBJ2-3, with TRBD2 matching 16 bases. This CDR3 is 16 amino acids long. Germline V CDR1 and CDR2: MDHEN, SYDVKM. V dropped 10 bases and J dropped 0; count of bases not matched to a gene: 4. CDR3 DNA, as far as it was read: TGTGCCATCGGGACTAGCGGGAGGGCAAGCACAGATACG. As protein: CAIGTSGRASTDT. The whole CDR3 reads CAIGTSGRASTDTQYF.

This clone was detected many times. The CDR3 is cut off 3 residues early in the read; its end comes from the germline J gene. The J gene is TRBJ1-6, the V gene TRBV6-2 or TRBV6-3, with 7 bases lining up with TRBD1. Germline CDR1 is MNHEY and CDR2 is SVGEGT. The CDR3 has 16 amino acids. V was clipped by 0 bases and J by 2 bases; unmatched bases: 1. CDR3 DNA (partial): TGTGCCAGCAGTTACTCCGGGACAGCCTATAATTCACCC. This encodes CASSYSGTAYNSP. The CDR3, in full, reads CASSYSGTAYNSPLHF.

This clone appeared many times. Read sequence stops 3 residues before the CDR3 end, and the germline J gene provides the missing end. This rearrangement joins TRBV4-1 to TRBJ2-7; the match to TRBD1 covers 8 bases. The germline gives CDR1 MGHRA, CDR2 YSYEKL. V trimming: 4 bases; J trimming: 1 base; junction bases outside the gene matches: 6. The CDR3 totals 15 residues. CDR3 sequence: CASSRPQGGSYEQYF. CDR3 DNA, as far as it was read: TGCGCCAGCAGCCGCCCACAGGGGGGATCCTACGAG.

Many counts were recorded for this clone. The read stops 3 residues short of the end of the CDR3; the missing end is completed from the germline J gene. The chain employs TRBV7-8 and TRBJ1-2; 7 nucleotides agree with TRBD1. J was trimmed by 0 bases and V by 0 bases; bases with no gene match: 1. Germline assignment: CDR1 SGHVS and CDR2 FQNEAQ. The CDR3 extends over 15 amino acids. The sequenced part of the CDR3 DNA is TGTGCCAGCAGCTTAGCTCAGGGGGCTAACTATGGC. As protein: CASSLAQGANYG. The CDR3 as a whole reads CASSLAQGANYGYTF.

This clone was recorded at least ten times. The read halts 3 residues ahead of the CDR3 end, with the missing end drawn from the germline J gene. The chain recombines TRBV2 with TRBJ1-5; D is possibly TRBD1 (6 bases). The CDR3 covers 15 residues. Germline values: CDR1 SNHLY, CDR2 FYNNEI. V was cut by 6 bases and J by 3 bases, with 15 bases left in between. CDR3 residues: CASSAGHGVNQPQHF. Partial CDR3 DNA: TGTGCCAGCAGCGCGGGACACGGAGTCAATCAGCCC.

This clone was found many times. From the germline J gene comes the end of the CDR3, since the read stops 3 residues before it. In the same sample, other DNA sequences code for this CDR3. The chain recombines TRBV7-9 with TRBJ2-5; 7 nucleotides agree with TRBD2. The J segment lost 1 base and the V segment lost 3 bases, leaving 2 bases of the junction unmatched. CDR3 length: 14 amino acids. Germline lookup yields CDR1 SEHNR and CDR2 FQNEAQ (reference sequence). The CDR3 DNA, read in part, is TGTGCCAGCAGCTTCGGCGGGGGCCAAGAGACC. Amino acids: CASSFGGGQET. The CDR3 in its entirety is CASSFGGGQETQYF.

This clone was counted at least ten times. The CDR3 goes on 3 residues after the read ends, and that part is filled in from the germline J gene. The rearrangement uses TRBV7-9 and TRBJ2-5, with D tentatively TRBD1 (6 bases). In germline, CDR1 is SEHNR, CDR2 FQNEAQ (reference sequence). This CDR3 contains 14 residues. Trimming took 4 bases from V and 5 from J, leaving 14 bases between them. The sequenced part of the CDR3 DNA is TGTGCCAGCAGCTCAATACAGGGACGGGAGACC. Its translation: CASSSIQGRET. The complete CDR3 sequence is CASSSIQGRETQYF.

Ten or more counts support this clone. The read finishes 3 residues shy of the CDR3 end, and the germline J gene is used to complete it. The chain employs TRBV10-3 and TRBJ2-2; D gene uncertain. Germline V CDR1 and CDR2: ENHRY, SYGVKD. Deletions cut 3 bases from V and 5 bases from J, with 10 bases between. This CDR3 is 14 amino acids long. CDR3 DNA (partial): TGTGCCATCAGTGAAAGGGTAGAGACCGGGGAG. Its protein is CAISERVETGE. The CDR3 reads in full as CAISERVETGELFF.

In its sample, this clone was seen many times. The CDR3 bases that were read are TGTGCCATCAGGGGCGTCGACTATGGC. This gives the protein CAIRGVDYG. The CDR3 as a whole reads CAIRGVDYGYTF. The rearrangement joins TRBV10-3 to TRBJ1-2; D uncertain. The read finishes 3 residues shy of the CDR3 end, and the germline J gene is used to complete it. The V end was cut by 6 bases, the J end by 3 bases, with 8 bases between. The V gene's germline CDR1 is ENHRY and CDR2 SYGVKD. There are 12 residues in the CDR3.